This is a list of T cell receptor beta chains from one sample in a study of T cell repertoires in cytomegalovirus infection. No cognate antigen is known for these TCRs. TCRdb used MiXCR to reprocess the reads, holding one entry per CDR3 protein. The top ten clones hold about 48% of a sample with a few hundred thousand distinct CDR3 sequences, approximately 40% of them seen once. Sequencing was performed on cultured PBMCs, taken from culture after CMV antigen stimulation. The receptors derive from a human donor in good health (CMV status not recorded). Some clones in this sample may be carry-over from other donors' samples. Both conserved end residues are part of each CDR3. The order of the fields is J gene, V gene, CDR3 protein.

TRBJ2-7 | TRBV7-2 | CASTYGLSYEQYF
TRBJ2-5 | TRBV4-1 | CASSQRLAETQYF
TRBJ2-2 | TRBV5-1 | CASSLLTGSNTGELFF
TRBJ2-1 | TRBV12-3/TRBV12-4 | CASSLVLAGVFNEQFF
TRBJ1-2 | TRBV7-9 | CASSFAGIYGYTF
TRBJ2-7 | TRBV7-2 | CASTRRAGTDEQYF
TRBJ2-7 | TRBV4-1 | CASSLVGQGKNEQYF
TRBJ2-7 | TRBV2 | CASSEGRSSYEQYF
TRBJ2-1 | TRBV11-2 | CASSLGTQYYEQFF
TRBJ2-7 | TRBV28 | CASSSGTFPYEQYF
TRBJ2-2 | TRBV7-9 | CASSSSDVSRGRNTGELFF
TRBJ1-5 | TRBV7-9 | CASSSGGGGQPQHF
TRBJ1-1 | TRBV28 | CASSYRGWTEAFF
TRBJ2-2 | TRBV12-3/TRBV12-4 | CASYLGGGDTGELFF
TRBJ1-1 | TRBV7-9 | CASRAGNTEAFF